This T cell receptor beta chain was sequenced in a study of T-cell reconstitution after alpha-beta-depleted transplantation in children (dated by TCRdb to the mid-2010s). A note on the overall study: Using TCR repertoire profiling, the study quantitatively followed how T-cell immune reconstitution unfolded in children after TCRalphabeta/CD19-depleted allogeneic hematopoietic cell transplantation.

The library was prepared using PCR. Instrument on record: Illumina HiSeq 2500. TCR libraries were prepared with molecular barcoding, using unique molecular identifiers to normalize TCRbeta repertoire quantification. TCRdb reanalyzed the raw reads on its own, using fastp at Q25 for trimming and MiXCR for clone calling, and kept in-frame beta chains. A single entry per CDR3 protein holds the most common genes and DNA from its merged rows. Within this sample are roughly 610,000 distinct CDR3 sequences, with roughly 10% of them counted one time only. The ten largest account for roughly 3.9% of the sample. This clonotype was counted ten times or more. What antigen it recognizes has not been identified. Nothing much larger sits one base from this clone, and base qualities are not available. This sequence originates from a human donor who donated a stem cell graft to a child with acute myeloid leukemia. The specimen comprised PBMCs from the stem cell graft donor, sampled from the stem cell graft.

The CDR3 in this case is CASRETGGETQYF. The DNA reads TGTGCCAGCAGAGAGACAGGGGGAGAGACCCAGTACTTC. The rearranged chain carries TRBV6-2 or TRBV6-3 and TRBJ2-5; TRBD1 lines up with 9 middle nucleotides. Including the terminal cysteine and phenylalanine, the CDR3 comprises 13 residues. Only CDR3 DNA is held: 39 bases, read in frame from base 1. From the germline V gene, CDR1 is MNHEY and CDR2 is SVGEGT. V is trimmed back by 6 bases and J by 4 bases, and the junction contains 3 bases that no gene match accounts for.